This T cell receptor beta chain appears in the sequencing data of a study of T cell responses to AZD1222 COVID-19 vaccine. On the study more broadly: Pooled together were second doses at about 4 or about 12 weeks. General study findings and limits: Baseline serostatus was positive in only a handful of AZD1222 recipients. Repertoire samples came only from after the peak T cell response. Spike-specific TCR breadth and depth rose after two AZD1222 doses.

The CDR3 is 15 amino acids. CDR1 and CDR2 from the germline V gene are SGHRS and YFSETQ. The V end lost 1 base, the J end lost 10 bases, and 18 bases lay between the germline ends. The method was immunoSEQ multiplex PCR; TCRdb's version includes in-frame clones alone and lacks a portion of them. The sample yields roughly 150,000 clones, about nine tenths seen once. For this clone: Antigen: not known.

The material sequenced was peripheral blood, taken on day 0 of AZD1222 vaccination. The clonotype was recovered from an adult in good health. This sequence joins TRBV5-1 and TRBJ2-1, with D perhaps TRBD2 (6 bases). The DNA of the CDR3 is TGCGCCAGCAGCTTGACGAGACTAGAACTAGGGGAGCAGTTCTTC. Translating gives CASSLTRLELGEQFF.